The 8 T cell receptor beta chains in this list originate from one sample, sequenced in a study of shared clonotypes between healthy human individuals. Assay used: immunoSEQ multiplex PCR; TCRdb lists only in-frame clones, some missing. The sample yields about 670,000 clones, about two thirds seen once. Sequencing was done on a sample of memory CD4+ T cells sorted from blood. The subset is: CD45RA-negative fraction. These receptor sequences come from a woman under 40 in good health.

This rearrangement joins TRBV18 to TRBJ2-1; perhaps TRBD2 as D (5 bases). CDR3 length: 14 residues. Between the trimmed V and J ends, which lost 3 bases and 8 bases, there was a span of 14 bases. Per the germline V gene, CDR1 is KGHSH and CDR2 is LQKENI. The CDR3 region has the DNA TGTGCCAGCTCACCGGGTCCCGTCGGGGATGAGCAGTTCTTC. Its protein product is CASSPGPVGDEQFF.

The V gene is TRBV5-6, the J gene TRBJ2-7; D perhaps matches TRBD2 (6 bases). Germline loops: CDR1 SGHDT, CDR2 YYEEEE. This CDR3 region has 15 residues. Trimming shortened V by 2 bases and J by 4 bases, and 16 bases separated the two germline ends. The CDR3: CASSLKPSVTYEQYF. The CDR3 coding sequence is TGTGCCAGCAGCTTAAAGCCTAGCGTGACTTACGAGCAGTACTTC.

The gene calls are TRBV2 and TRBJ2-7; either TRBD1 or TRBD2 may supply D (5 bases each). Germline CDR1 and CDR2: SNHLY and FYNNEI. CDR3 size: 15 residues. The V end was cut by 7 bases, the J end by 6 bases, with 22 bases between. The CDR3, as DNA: TGTGCCAGCAACCATCCCCGGGGCTCCTTGGGCGAGCAGTACTTC. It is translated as CASNHPRGSLGEQYF.

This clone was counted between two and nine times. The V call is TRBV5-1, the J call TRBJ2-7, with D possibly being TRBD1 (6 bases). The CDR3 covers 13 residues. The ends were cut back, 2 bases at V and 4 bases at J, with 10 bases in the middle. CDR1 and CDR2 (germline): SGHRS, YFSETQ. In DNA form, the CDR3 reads TGCGCCAGCAGCTTTGAGGGGGAGTACGAGCAGTACTTC. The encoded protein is CASSFEGEYEQYF.

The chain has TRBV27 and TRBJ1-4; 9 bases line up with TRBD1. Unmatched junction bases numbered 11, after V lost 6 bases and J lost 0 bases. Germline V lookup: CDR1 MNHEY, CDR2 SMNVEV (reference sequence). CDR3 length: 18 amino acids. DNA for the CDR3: TGTGCCAGCAGGACACAGGGGGCACCAACCCCAACTAATGAAAAACTGTTTTTT. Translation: CASRTQGAPTPTNEKLFF.

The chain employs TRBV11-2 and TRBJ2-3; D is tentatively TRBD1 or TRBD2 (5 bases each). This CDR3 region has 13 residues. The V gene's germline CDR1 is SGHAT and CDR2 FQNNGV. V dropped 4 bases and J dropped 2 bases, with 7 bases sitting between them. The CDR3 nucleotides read TGTGCCAGCAGCTCGGGGACCACAGATACGCAGTATTTT. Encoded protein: CASSSGTTDTQYF.

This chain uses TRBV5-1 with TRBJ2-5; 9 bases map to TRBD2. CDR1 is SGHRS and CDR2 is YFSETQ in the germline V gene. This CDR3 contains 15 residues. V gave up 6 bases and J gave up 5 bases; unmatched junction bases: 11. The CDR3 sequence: CASTSFAGGPETQYF. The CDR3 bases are TGCGCCAGCACTTCCTTTGCGGGAGGGCCGGAGACCCAGTACTTC.

Written as DNA, the CDR3 is TGTGCCAGTAGGCCCGGGACAGGGGGTGGCTACACCTTC. Amino acids: CASRPGTGGGYTF. The chain has TRBV19 and TRBJ1-2; 11 bases fit TRBD1. The J segment lost 7 bases and the V segment lost 6 bases, leaving 4 bases of the junction unmatched. Germline-derived CDR1 and CDR2 are LNHDA and SQIVND (reference sequence). This CDR3 has 13 residues.